This T cell receptor (beta chain) was sequenced for a study of human T cells and chemical hapten exposure. Stated time point: patch test 3, about 24 weeks after DPC sensitization. As for treatment: therapeutic diphenylcyclopropenone sensitization with weekly scalp DPC. Trimming shortened V by 0 bases and J by 7 bases, and 19 bases separated the two germline ends. The germline V gene has CDR1 DFQATT and CDR2 SNEGSKA (reference sequence). CDR3 length: 16 residues. TCRdb re-called the RACE reads with MiXCR, one entry per CDR3 protein. This table has approximately 160,000 distinct CDR3 sequences, 25% to 35% appearing once. Regarding the study as a whole: Donors were affected by alopecia, so their immune reaction might vary from that of healthy individuals. Controls had significantly fewer large CDR3 similarity clusters than were formed by expanded TCRs. The number of TCRs above 1 in 1000 frequency did not change after DPC sensitization.

There are a few counts of this clonotype. The antigen is undetermined. The clonotype originates from a woman aged 18-35 years with alopecia areata. Some clones in this sample may be carry-over from other donors' samples. The chain couples TRBV20-1 to TRBJ2-1; D is possibly TRBD2 (5 bases). Sample: whole blood, taken in connection with sensitization to the hapten diphenylcyclopropenone (DPC). As DNA, the CDR3 is TGCAGTGCTAGAGAAGCCTCGAGGGAGATCATTAATGAGCAGTTCTTC. It translates to CSAREASREIINEQFF.